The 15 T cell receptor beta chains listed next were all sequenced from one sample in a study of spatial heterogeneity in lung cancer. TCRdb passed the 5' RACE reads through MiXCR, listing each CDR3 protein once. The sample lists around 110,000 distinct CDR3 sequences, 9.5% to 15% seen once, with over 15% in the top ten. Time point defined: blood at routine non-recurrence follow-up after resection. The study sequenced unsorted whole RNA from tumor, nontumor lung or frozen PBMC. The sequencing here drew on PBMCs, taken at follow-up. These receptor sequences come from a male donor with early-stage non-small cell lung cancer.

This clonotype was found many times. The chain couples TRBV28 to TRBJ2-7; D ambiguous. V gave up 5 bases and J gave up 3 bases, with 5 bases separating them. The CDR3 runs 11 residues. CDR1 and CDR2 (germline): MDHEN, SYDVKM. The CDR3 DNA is TGTGCCAGCAGTACCCTCTACGAGCAGTACTTC. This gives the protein CASSTLYEQYF.

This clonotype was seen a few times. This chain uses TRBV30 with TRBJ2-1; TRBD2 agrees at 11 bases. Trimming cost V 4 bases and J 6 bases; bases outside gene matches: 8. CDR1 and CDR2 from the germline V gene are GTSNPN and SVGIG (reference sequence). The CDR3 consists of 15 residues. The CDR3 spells CAWKKLAGDSNEQFF. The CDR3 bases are TGTGCCTGGAAAAAACTAGCGGGGGACTCCAATGAGCAGTTCTTC.

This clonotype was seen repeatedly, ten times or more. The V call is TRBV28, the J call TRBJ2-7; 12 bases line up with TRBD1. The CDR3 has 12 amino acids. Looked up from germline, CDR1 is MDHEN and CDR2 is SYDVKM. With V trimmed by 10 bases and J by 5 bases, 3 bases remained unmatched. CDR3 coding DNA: TGTGCCATCGGGGACAGGGGGCACGAGCAGTACTTC. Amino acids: CAIGDRGHEQYF.

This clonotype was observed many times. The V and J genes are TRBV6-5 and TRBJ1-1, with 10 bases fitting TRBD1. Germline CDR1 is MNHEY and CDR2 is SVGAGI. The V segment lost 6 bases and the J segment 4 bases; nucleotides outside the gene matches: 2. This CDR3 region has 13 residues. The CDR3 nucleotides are TGTGCCAGCAGACGGACAGGGGGCACTGAAGCTTTCTTT. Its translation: CASRRTGGTEAFF.

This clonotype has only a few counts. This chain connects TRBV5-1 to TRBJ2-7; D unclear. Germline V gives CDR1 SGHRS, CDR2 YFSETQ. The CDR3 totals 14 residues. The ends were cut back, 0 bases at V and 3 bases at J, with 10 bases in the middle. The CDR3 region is CASSLASEVYEQYF. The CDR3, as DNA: TGCGCCAGCAGCTTGGCCTCGGAAGTCTACGAGCAGTACTTC.

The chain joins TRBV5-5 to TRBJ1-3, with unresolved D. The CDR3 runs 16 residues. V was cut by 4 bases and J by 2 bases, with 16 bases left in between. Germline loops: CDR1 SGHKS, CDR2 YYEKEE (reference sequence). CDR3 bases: TGTGCCAGCAGCCAAGGCACTGGGAGGGCTGGAAACACCATATATTTT. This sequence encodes CASSQGTGRAGNTIYF.

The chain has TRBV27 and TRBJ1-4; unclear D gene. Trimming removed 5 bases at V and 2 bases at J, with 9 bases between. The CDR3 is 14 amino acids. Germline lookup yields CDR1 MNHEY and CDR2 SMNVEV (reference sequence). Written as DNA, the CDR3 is TGTGCCAGCAGTATGTATGGGACTAATGAAAAACTGTTTTTT. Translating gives CASSMYGTNEKLFF.

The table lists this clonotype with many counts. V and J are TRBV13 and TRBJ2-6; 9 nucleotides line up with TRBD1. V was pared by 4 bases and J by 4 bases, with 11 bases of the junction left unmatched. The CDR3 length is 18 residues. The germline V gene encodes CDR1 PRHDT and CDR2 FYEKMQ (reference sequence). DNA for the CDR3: TGTGCCAGCAGCTCGGGACAGGGTGCCTTTACGGGGGCCAACGTCCTGACTTTC. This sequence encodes CASSSGQGAFTGANVLTF.

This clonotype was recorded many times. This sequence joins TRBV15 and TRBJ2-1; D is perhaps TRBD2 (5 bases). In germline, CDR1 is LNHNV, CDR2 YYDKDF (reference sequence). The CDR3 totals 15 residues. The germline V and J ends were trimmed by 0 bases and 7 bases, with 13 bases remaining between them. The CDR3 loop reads CATSRDPGGLNEQFF. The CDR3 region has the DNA TGTGCCACCAGCAGAGACCCAGGCGGGTTGAATGAGCAGTTCTTC.

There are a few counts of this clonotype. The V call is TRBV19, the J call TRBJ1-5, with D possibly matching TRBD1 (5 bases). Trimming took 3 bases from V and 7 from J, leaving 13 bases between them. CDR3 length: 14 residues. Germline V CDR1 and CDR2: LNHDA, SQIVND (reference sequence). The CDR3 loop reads CASSIEEGNQPQHF. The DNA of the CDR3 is TGTGCCAGTAGTATTGAGGAGGGGAACCAGCCCCAGCATTTT.

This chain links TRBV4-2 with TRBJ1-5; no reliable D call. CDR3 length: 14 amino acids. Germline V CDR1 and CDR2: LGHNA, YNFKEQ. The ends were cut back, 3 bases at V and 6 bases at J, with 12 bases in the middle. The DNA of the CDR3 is TGTGCCAGCAGCCAGGAGACAAAAAGTCAGCCCCAGCATTTT. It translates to CASSQETKSQPQHF.

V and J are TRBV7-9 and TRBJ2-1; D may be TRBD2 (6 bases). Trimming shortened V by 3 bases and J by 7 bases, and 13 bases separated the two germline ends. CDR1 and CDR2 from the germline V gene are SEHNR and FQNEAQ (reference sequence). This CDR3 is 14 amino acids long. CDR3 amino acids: CASSFALRGNEQFF. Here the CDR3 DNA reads TGTGCCAGCAGCTTTGCTTTGCGGGGTAATGAGCAGTTCTTC.

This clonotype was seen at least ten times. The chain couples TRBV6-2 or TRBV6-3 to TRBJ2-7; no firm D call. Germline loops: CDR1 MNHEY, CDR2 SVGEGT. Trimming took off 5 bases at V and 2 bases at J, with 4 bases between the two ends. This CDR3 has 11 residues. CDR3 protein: CASSHPYEQYF. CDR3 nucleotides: TGTGCCAGCAGTCACCCCTACGAGCAGTACTTC.

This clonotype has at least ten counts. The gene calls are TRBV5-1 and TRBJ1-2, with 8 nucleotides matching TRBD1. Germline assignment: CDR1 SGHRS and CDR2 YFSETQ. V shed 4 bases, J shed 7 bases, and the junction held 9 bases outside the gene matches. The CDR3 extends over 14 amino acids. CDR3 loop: CASSLRQGPSGYTF. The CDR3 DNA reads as TGCGCCAGCAGCCTAAGACAGGGGCCCTCTGGCTACACCTTC.

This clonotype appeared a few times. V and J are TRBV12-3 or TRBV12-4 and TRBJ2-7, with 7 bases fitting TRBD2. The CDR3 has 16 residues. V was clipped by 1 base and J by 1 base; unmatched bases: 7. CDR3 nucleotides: TGTGCCAGCAGTTTAGGGTACCTAGCGGCATCCTACGAGCAGTACTTC. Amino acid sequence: CASSLGYLAASYEQYF.